This T cell receptor beta chain was captured by sequencing in a study of a mutant IDH1 vaccine in newly diagnosed glioma. Study in general: Vaccination began 4-6 weeks post radiotherapy alone, or with temozolomide cycles. Earlier treatment was radiotherapy, temozolomide, or both, with most getting both.

Repertoires were generated with immunoSEQ multiplex PCR, while TCRdb's copy carries only in-frame clones and drops some. The table includes roughly 68,000 clones, 65% to 75% detected once. The time point is: week 35, safety follow-up. Each dose delivered 300 ug of mutant IDH1 20-mer peptide subcutaneously with imiquimod. At weeks 1, 3, 5, 7, 11, 15, 19 and 23, patients received a vaccination, eight in all. A word on this clone: Its target is unknown.

The CDR3 extends over 12 amino acids. Germline CDR1 MNHNY, CDR2 SVGAGI (reference sequence). V lost 2 bases to trimming and J lost 9 bases, with 11 bases between them. The input for sequencing was PBMCs, taken from a glioma patient whose treatment included an IDH1 peptide vaccine. The chain links TRBV6-6 to TRBJ2-7, with D maybe TRBD1 (5 bases). The origin of this receptor is a man between 45 and 60 years old with glioma. The CDR3 nucleotides read TGTGCCAGCAGTTACATCGCTCAGGGGCAGTACTTC. It translates to CASSYIAQGQYF.